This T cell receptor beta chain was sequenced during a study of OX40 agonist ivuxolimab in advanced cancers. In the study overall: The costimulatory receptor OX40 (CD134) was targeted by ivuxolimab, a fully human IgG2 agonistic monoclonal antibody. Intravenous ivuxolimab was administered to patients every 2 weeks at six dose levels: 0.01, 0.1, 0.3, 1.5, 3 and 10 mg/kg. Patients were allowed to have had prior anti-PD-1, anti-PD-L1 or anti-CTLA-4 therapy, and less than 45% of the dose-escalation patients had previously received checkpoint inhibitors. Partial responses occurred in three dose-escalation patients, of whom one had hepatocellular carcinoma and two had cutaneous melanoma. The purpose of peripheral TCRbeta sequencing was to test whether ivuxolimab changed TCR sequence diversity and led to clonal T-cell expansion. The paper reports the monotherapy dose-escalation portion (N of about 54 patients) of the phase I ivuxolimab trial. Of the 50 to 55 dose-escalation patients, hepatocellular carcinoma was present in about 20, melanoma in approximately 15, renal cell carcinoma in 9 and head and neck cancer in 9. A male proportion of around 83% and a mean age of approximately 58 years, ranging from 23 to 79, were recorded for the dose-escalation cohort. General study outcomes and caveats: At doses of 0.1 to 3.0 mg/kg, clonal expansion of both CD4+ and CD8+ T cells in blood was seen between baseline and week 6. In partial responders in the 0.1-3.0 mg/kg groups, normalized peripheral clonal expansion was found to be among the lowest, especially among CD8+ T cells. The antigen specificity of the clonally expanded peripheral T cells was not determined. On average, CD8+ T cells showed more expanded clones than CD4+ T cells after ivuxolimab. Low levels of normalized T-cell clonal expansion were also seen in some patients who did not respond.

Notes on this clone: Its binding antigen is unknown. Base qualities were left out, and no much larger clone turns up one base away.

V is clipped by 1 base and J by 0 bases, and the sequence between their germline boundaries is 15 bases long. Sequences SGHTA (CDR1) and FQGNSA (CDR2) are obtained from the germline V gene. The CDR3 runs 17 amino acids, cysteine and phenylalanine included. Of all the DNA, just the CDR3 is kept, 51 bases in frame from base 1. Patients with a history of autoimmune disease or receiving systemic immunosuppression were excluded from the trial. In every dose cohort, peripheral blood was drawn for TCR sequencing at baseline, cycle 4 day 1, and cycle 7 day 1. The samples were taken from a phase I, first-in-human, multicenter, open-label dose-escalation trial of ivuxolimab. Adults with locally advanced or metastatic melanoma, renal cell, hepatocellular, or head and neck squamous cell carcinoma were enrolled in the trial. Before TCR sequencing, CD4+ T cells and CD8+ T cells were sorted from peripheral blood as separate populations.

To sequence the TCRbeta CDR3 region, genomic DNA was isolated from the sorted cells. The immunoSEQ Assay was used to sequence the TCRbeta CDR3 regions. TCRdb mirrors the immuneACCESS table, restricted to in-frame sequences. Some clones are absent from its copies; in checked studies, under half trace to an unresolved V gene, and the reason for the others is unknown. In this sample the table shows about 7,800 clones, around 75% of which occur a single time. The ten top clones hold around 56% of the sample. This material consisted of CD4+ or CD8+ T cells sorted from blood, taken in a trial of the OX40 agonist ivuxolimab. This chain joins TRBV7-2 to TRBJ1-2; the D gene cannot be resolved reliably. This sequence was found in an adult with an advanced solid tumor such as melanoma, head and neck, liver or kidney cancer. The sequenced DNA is TGTGCCAGCAGCTTAGACTCACCTCGGAGTCCTAACTATGGCTACACCTTC. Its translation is CASSLDSPRSPNYGYTF.